The clone carrying this T cell receptor beta chain has ten or more counts. Its specificity is not known. The sample is drawn from a study of human T cells and chemical hapten exposure. Study-level findings and limits: Having alopecia, donors may respond immunologically unlike healthy people.

TCRdb ran MiXCR on the RACE reads and lists one entry per CDR3 protein. There are about 84,000 distinct CDR3 sequences in the sample; roughly 10% occur only once, and 2% to 2.5% lies in the top ten. CDR3 length: 14 amino acids. With 4 bases clipped from V and 7 bases from J, the junction kept 7 bases outside the gene matches. Specified time point: patch test 2, 6 weeks after DPC sensitization. Regarding treatment: therapeutic diphenylcyclopropenone sensitization with weekly scalp DPC. Ahead of each patch test application, blood was drawn. The chain uses TRBV12-3 or TRBV12-4 and TRBJ1-2; 9 bases fit TRBD1. This clonotype was obtained from a woman aged 25 to 45 with alopecia areata. Some clones in this sample may be carry-over from other donors' samples. This material consisted of whole blood, taken in connection with sensitization to the hapten diphenylcyclopropenone (DPC). CDR3 sequence reads: CASSSGTGISGYTF. The CDR3 coding sequence is TGTGCCAGCAGTTCCGGGACAGGGATCTCTGGCTACACCTTC.